The subject of this entry is one T cell receptor (beta chain). Its antigen is unidentified. These data come from a study of cytomegalovirus exposure and HLA in healthy donors. Study in general: Unique TCR beta sequences numbering some 120 million came from around 180 million T cells in an earlier analysis.

Whole-study results and caveats: Researchers had no immune exposure information except CMV serostatus available. Sequencing artifact likely explains a cluster of highly shared sequence variants. CMV antigen specificity was confirmed in vitro for a few CMV-associated chains.

The CDR3 extends over 13 amino acids. Trimming removed 2 bases at V and 4 bases at J, with 8 bases between. Germline V gene data show CDR1 as SGHDT and CDR2 as YYEEEE. The PCR used 60 Vbeta and 13 Jbeta primers. Using immunoSEQ multiplex PCR, the repertoire was profiled, and TCRdb retains in-frame clones only, with some absent. The sample yields about 200,000 clones, more than 80% seen once. The V call is TRBV5-6, the J call TRBJ2-3; D perhaps matches TRBD1 (6 bases). The sequence was obtained from a man aged 30 to 45 in good health and CMV-seronegative. Material: PBMCs. The CDR3 bases are TGTGCCAGCAGCTTCGGACAGCCAGATACGCAGTATTTT. Translation: CASSFGQPDTQYF.